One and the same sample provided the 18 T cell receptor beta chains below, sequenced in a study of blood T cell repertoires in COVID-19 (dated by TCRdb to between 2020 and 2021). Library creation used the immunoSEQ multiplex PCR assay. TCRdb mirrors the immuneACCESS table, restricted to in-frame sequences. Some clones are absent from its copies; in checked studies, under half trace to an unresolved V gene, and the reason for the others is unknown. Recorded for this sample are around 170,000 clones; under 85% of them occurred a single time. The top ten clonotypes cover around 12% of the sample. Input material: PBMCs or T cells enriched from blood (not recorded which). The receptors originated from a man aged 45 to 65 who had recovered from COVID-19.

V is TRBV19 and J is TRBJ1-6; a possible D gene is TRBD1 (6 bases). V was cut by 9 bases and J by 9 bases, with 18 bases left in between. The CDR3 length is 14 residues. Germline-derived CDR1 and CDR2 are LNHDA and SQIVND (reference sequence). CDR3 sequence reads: CASQTGYGSSPLHF. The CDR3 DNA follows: TGTGCCAGCCAAACAGGGTATGGTAGTTCACCCCTCCACTTT.

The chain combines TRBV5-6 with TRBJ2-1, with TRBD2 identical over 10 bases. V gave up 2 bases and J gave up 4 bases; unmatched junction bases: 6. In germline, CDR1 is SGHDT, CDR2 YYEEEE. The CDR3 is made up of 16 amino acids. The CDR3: CASSFSGTSAYNEQFF. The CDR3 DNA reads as TGTGCCAGCAGCTTTTCCGGGACTAGCGCATACAATGAGCAGTTCTTC.

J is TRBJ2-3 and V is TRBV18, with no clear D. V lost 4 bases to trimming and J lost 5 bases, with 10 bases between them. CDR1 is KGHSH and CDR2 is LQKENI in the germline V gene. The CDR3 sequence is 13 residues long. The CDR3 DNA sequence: TGTGCCAGCTCACTAAGTACGGGAGATACGCAGTATTTT. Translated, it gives CASSLSTGDTQYF.

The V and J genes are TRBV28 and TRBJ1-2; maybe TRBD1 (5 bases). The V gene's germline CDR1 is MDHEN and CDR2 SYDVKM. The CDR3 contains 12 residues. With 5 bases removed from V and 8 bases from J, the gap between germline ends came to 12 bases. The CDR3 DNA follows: TGTGCCAGCAGTACCGGGCAGGGCGGCTACACCTTC. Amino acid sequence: CASSTGQGGYTF.

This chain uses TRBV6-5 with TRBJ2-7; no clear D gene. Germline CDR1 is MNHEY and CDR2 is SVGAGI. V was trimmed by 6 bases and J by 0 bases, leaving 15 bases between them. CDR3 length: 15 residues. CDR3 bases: TGTGCCAGCAGCCTTGGCCCCTCCCTCTCCTACGAGCAGTACTTC. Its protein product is CASSLGPSLSYEQYF.

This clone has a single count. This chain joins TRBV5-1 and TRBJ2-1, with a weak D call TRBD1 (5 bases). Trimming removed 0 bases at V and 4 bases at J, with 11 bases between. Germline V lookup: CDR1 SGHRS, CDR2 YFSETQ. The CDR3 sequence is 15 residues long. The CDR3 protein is CASSLEDRVYNEQFF. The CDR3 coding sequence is TGCGCCAGCAGCTTGGAAGACAGAGTTTACAATGAGCAGTTCTTC.

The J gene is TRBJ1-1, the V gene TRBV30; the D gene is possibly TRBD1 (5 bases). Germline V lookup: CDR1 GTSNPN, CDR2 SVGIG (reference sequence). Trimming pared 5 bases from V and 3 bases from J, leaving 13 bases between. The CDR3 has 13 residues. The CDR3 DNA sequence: TGTGCCTGGGCTGGGTCGGGGGACACTGAAGCTTTCTTT. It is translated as CAWAGSGDTEAFF.

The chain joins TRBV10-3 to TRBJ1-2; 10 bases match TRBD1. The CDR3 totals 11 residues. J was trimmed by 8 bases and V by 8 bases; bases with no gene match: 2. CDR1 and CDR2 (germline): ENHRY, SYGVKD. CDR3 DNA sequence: TGTGCCATCGACAGGGGGCGGGGCTACACCTTC. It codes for CAIDRGRGYTF.

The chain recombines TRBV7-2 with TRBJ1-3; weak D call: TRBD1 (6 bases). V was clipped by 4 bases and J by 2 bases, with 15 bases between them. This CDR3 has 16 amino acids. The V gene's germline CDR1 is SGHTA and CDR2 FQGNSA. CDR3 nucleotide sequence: TGTGCCAGCAGCTCTCAGGGGACCTTTCCTGGAAACACCATATATTTT. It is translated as CASSSQGTFPGNTIYF. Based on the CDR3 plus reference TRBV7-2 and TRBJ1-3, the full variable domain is GAGVSQSPSNKVTEKGKDVELRCDPISGHTALYWYRQSLGQGLEFLIYFQGNSAPDKSGLPSDRFSAERTGGSVSTLTIQRTQQEDSAVYLCASSSQGTFPGNTIYFGEGSWLTVV.

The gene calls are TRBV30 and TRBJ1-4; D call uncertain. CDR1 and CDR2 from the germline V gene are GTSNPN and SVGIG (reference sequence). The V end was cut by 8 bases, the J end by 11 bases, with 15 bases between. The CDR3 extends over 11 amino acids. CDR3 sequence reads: CALAFTGKLFF. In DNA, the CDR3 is TGTGCCCTCGCCTTTACGGGGAAACTGTTTTTT. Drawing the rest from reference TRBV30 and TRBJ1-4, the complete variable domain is SQTIHQWPATLVQPVGSPLSLECTVEGTSNPNLYWYRQAAGRGLQLLFYSVGIGQISSEVPQNLSASRPQDRQFILSSKKLLLSDSGFYLCALAFTGKLFFGSGTQLSVL.

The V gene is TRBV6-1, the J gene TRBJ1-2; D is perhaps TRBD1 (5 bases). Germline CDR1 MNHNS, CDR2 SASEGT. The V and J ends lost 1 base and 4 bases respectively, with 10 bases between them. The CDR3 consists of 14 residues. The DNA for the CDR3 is TGTGCCAGCAGTGAAGGCGGGGGACCCTATGGCTACACCTTC. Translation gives CASSEGGGPYGYTF.

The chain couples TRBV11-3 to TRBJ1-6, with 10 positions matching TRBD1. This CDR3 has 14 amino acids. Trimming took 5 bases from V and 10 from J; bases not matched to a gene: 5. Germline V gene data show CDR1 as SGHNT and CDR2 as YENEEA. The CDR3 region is CASSRDRGKSPLHF. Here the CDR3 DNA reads TGTGCCAGCAGCCGGGACAGGGGCAAATCACCCCTCCACTTT.

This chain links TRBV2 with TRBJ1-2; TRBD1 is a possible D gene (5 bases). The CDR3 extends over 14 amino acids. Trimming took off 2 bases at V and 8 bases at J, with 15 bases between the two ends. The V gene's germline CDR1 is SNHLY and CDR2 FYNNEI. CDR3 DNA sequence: TGTGCCAGCAGTGAAATAGGGCAGGGTAAGGGCTACACCTTC. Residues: CASSEIGQGKGYTF.

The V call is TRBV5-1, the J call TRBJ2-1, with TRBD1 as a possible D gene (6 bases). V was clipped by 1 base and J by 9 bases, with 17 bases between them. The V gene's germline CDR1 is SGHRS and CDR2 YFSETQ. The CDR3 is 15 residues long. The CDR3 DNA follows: TGCGCCAGCAGCTTGCGAACTGGGGGCATCGGTGAGCAGTTCTTC. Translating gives CASSLRTGGIGEQFF.

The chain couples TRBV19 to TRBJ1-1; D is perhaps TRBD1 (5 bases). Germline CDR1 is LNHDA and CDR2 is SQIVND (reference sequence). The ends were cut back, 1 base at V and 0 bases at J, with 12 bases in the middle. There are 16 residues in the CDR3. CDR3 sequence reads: CASSIGFGALNTEAFF. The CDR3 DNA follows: TGTGCCAGTAGTATAGGGTTTGGGGCGCTGAACACTGAAGCTTTCTTT. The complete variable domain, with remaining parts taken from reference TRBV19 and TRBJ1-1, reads DGGITQSPKYLFRKEGQNVTLSCEQNLNHDAMYWYRQDPGQGLRLIYYSQIVNDFQKGDIAEGYSVSREKKESFPLTVTSAQKNPTAFYLCASSIGFGALNTEAFFGQGTRLTVV.

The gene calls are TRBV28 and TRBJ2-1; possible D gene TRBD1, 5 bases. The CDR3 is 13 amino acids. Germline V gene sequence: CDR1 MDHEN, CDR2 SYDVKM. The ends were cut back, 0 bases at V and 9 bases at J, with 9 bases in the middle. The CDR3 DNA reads TGTGCCAGCAGTTTATGGGGGCAGGTTGAGCAGTTCTTC. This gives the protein CASSLWGQVEQFF.

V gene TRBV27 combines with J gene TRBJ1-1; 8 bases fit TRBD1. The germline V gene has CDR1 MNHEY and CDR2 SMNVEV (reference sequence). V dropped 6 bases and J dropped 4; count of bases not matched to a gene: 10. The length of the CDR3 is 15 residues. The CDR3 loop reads CASRPRTGRPTEAFF. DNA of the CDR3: TGTGCCAGCAGACCCCGGACAGGGCGGCCCACTGAAGCTTTCTTT.

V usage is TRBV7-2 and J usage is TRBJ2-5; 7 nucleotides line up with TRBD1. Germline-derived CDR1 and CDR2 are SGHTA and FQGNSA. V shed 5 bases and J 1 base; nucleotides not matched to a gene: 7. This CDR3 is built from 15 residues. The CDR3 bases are TGTGCCAGCAGCCCCACGGGACAGCTCCAAGAGACCCAGTACTTC. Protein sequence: CASSPTGQLQETQYF.